The clone carrying this TCR beta chain has at least ten counts. Antigen: not known. The record originates from a study of T cells in Graves' hyperthyroidism and ophthalmopathy. Overall study findings and caveats: Researchers report that a 13 V-J model separated ophthalmopathy from stable hyperthyroidism. Peripheral blood also featured most of the thyroid clonotypes expanded above 0.001.

In the ophthalmopathy cohort, Clinical Activity Score was at least 3, NOSPECS grade at least 4, and duration under 3 months. The PBMCs studied were ones that came from 10 ml fresh peripheral blood. The CDR3 regions of TCR beta were amplified from RNA transcripts. Using the HTBI primer set, a first-round RT-PCR was run on the TCR CDR3. Each CDR3 protein is one row after TCRdb ran MiXCR on the multiplex PCR reads. The table has fewer than 750,000 distinct CDR3 sequences, about 15% seen once. The sample consisted of blood. This TCR derives from a woman in her thirties or forties with Graves' ophthalmopathy.

CDR3 protein: CSARNRLGGSEQYF. CDR3 in DNA: TGCAGTGCTAGGAACCGCCTGGGGGGCTCCGAGCAGTACTTC. The chain employs TRBV20-1 and TRBJ2-7, with D perhaps given as TRBD1 or TRBD2 (6 bases each). The CDR3 totals 14 residues. The germline gives CDR1 DFQATT, CDR2 SNEGSKA (reference sequence). V lost 3 bases to trimming and J lost 6 bases, with 18 bases between them.